The subject of this entry is one T cell receptor beta chain. Its antigen is still unknown. A multiplex PCR was run with 60 Vbeta primers and 13 Jbeta primers. The repertoire was sequenced with immunoSEQ multiplex PCR; TCRdb's copy has only in-frame clones and lacks some. The sample consists of around 180,000 clones, around 80% of them appearing once. This CDR3 has 15 residues. Germline V lookup: CDR1 SGHNT, CDR2 YENEEA. V gave up 1 base and J gave up 7 bases, with 14 bases separating them. The data are from a study of cytomegalovirus exposure and HLA in healthy donors. Study in general: Assignment to the Caucasian-associated ancestry cluster applied to around 80% of the approximately 360 genotyped donors. Broader study findings: Most TCR beta V segments were productive about 87% or about 30% of the time in an earlier analysis. In a later analysis, a missense DCLRE1C variant was linked to TCR beta V- and J-gene trimming.

Though probably carrying unrecorded immune exposures, donors were nominally healthy at sampling. The sequenced material came from PBMCs. The chain couples TRBV11-3 to TRBJ2-1, with D maybe TRBD2 (5 bases). The source is a woman aged 40 to 55 in good health and CMV-seronegative. The CDR3 loop is CASSLGTPMGNEQFF. The CDR3 DNA sequence: TGTGCCAGCAGCTTAGGGACTCCGATGGGGAATGAGCAGTTCTTC. Looking up the rest from reference TRBV11-3 and TRBJ2-1 gives the full variable domain: EAGVVQSPRYKIIEKKQPVAFWCNPISGHNTLYWYLQNLGQGPELLIRYENEEAVDDSQLPKDRFSAERLKGVDSTLKIQPAELGDSAVYLCASSLGTPMGNEQFFGPGTRLTVL.